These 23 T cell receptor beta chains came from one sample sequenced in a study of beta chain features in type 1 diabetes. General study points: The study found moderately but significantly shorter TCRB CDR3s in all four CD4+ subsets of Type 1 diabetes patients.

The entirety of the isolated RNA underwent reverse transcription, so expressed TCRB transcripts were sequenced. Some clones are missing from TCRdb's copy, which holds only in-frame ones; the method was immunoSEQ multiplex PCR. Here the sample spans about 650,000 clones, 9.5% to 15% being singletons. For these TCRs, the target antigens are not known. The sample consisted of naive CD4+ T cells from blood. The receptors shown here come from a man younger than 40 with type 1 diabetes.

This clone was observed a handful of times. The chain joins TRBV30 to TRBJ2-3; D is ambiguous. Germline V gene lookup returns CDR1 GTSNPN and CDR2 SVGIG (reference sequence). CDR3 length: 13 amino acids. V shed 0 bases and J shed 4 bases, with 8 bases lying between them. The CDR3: CAWSVISPDTQYF. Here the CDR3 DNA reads TGTGCCTGGAGTGTAATCTCCCCAGATACGCAGTATTTT.

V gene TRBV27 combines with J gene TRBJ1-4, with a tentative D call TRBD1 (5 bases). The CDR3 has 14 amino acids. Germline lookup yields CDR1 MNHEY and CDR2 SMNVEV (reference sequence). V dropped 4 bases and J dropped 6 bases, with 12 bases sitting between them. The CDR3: CASSSIRGDEKLFF. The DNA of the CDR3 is TGTGCCAGCAGTTCAATACGGGGGGATGAAAAACTGTTTTTT.

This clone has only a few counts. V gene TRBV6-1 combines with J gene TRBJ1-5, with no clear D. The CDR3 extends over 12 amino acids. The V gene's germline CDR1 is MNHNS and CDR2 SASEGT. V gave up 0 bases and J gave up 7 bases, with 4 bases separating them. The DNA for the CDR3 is TGTGCCAGCAGTGAAGCGGGGCAGCCCCAGCATTTT. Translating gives CASSEAGQPQHF.

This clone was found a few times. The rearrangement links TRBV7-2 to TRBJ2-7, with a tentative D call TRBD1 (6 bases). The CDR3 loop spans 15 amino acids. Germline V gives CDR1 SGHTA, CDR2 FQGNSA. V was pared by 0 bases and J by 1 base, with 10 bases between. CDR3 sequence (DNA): TGTGCCAGCAGCTTAGCTTCACAGGGTTCCTACGAGCAGTACTTC. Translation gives CASSLASQGSYEQYF.

The CDR3 DNA reads as TGTGCCAGCTCACGACAGGATTTCACAGATACGCAGTATTTT. Its translation: CASSRQDFTDTQYF. The chain combines TRBV18 with TRBJ2-3, with D possibly TRBD1 on 6 matching bases. The V and J ends lost 4 bases and 2 bases respectively, with 10 bases between them. The CDR3 loop spans 14 amino acids. Germline loops: CDR1 KGHSH, CDR2 LQKENI.

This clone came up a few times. The CDR3 sequence is CASSELFRGARAFF. In DNA form, the CDR3 reads TGTGCCAGCAGTGAATTGTTCCGGGGGGCGAGAGCTTTCTTT. The rearrangement joins TRBV25-1 to TRBJ1-1; a possible D gene is TRBD1 (6 bases). CDR1 is MGHDK, CDR2 SYGVNS, per germline. The CDR3 is made up of 14 amino acids. Trimming stripped 1 base from V and 10 bases from J, with 16 bases between.

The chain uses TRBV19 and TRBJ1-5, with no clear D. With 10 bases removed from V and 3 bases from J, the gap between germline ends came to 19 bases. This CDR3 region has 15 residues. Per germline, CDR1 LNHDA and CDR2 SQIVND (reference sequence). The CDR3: CATSPGSGSNQPQHF. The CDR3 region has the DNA TGTGCCACCTCGCCAGGTTCCGGATCCAATCAGCCCCAGCATTTT.

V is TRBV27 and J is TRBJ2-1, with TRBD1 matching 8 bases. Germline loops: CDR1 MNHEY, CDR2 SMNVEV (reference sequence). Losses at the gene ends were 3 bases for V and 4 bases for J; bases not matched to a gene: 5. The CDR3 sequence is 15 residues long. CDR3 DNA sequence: TGTGCCAGCAGTTTGCGACAGGGGACATACAATGAGCAGTTCTTC. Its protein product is CASSLRQGTYNEQFF.

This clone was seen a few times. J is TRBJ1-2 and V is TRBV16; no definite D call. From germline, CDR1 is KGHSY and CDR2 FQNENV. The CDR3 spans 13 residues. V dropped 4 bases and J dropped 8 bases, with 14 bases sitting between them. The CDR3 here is CASSPRSPAGYTF. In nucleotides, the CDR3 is TGTGCCAGCAGCCCTCGGTCCCCTGCGGGCTACACCTTC.

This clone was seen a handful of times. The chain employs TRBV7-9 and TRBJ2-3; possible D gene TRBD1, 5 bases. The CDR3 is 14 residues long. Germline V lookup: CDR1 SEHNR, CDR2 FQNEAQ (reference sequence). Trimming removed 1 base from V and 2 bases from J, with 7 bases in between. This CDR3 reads CASSLGQLTDTQYF. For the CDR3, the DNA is TGTGCCAGCAGCTTAGGACAGCTCACAGATACGCAGTATTTT.

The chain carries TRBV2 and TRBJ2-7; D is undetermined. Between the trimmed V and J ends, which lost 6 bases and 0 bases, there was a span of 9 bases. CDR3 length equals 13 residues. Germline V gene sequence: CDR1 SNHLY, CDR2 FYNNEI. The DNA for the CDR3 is TGTGCCAGCAGGGCAGTGAGCTCCTACGAGCAGTACTTC. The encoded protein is CASRAVSSYEQYF.

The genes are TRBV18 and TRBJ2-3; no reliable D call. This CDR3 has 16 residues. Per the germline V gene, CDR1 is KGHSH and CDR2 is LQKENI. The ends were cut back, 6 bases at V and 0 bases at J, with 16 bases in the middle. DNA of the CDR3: TGTGCCAGCTCCGTAAAACGAGGTTTGAGCACAGATACGCAGTATTTT. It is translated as CASSVKRGLSTDTQYF.

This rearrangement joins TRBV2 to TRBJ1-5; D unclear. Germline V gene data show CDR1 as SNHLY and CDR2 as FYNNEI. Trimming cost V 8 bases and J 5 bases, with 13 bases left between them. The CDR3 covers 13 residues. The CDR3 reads CASGRRWDQPQHF. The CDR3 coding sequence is TGTGCCAGCGGCAGGCGGTGGGATCAGCCCCAGCATTTT.

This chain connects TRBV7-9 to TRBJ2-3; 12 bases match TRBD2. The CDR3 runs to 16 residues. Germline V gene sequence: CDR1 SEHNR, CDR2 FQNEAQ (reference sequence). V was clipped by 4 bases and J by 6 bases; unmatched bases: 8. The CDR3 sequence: CASSYLAGGTLDTQYF. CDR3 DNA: TGTGCCAGCAGCTATCTAGCGGGGGGGACTCTGGATACGCAGTATTTT.

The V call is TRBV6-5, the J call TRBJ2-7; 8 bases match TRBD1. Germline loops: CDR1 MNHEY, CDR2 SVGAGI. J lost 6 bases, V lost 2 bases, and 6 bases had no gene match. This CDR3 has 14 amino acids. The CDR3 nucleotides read TGTGCCAGCAGTTACCGCGGACAGGGACGCGAGCAGTACTTC. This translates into CASSYRGQGREQYF.

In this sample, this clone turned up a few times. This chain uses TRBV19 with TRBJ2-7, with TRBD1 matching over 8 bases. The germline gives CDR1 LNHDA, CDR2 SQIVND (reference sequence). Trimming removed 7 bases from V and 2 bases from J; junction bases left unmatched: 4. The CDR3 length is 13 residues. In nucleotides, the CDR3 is TGTGCCAGTAAGGGCAGGGGGCCCTACGAGCAGTACTTC. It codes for CASKGRGPYEQYF.

In DNA, the CDR3 is TGTGCCAGCAGCTTAAGCCACCTCACAGATACGCAGTATTTT. It encodes CASSLSHLTDTQYF. V is TRBV7-3 and J is TRBJ2-3; D unresolved. The germline V and J ends were trimmed by 1 base and 2 bases, with 7 bases remaining between them. The germline V gene encodes CDR1 SGHTA and CDR2 FQGTGA. This CDR3 has 14 residues.

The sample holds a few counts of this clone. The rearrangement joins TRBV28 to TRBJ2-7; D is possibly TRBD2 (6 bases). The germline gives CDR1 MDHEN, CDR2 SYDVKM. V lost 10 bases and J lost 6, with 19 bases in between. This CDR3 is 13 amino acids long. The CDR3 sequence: CATTVGLPSEQYF. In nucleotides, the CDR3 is TGTGCCACCACTGTGGGACTCCCATCCGAGCAGTACTTC.

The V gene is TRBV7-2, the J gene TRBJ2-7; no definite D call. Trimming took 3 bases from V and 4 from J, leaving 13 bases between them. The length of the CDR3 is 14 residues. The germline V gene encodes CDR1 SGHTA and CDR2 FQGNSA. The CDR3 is CASSFLSGNYEQYF. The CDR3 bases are TGTGCCAGCAGCTTTCTCAGTGGGAATTACGAGCAGTACTTC.

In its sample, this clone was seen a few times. In DNA form, the CDR3 reads TGTGCCAGTAGTATAGGAGGAGACCGAGTCTACGAGCAGTACTTC. Translating gives CASSIGGDRVYEQYF. The gene calls are TRBV19 and TRBJ2-7; D gene unclear. Deletions cut 1 base from V and 3 bases from J, with 13 bases between. This CDR3 comprises 15 residues. CDR1 and CDR2 from the germline V gene are LNHDA and SQIVND (reference sequence).

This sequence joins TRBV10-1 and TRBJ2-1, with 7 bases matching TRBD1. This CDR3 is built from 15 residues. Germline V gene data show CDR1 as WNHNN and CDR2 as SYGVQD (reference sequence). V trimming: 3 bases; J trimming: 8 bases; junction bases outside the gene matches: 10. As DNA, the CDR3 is TGCGCCAGCAGTGAATTGGAAGGGGGCAGAGATGAGCAGTTCTTC. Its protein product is CASSELEGGRDEQFF.

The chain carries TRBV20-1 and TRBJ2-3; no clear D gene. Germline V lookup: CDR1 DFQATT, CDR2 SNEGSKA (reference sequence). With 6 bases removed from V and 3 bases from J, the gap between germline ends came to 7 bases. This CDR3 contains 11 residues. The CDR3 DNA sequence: TGCAGTGCCCCCGTGACAGATACGCAGTATTTT. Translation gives CSAPVTDTQYF.

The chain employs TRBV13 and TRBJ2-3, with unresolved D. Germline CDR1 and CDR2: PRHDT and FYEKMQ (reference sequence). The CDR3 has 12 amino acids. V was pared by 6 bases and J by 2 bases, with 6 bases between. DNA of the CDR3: TGTGCCAGCAGACGTGACACAGATACGCAGTATTTT. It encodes CASRRDTDTQYF.